This entry lists 9 T cell receptor beta chains sequenced from one sample in a study of shared clonotypes between healthy human individuals. CD45RO-negative cells were positively selected for CCR7, leaving out terminally differentiated effector memory CD45RA+ cells. This table comes from immunoSEQ multiplex PCR, and its TCRdb copy is limited to in-frame clones, with some not included. The repertoire holds approximately 2,000,000 clones, with about 93% as singletons. The source material was naive CD8+ T cells from PBMCs. The receptor set was obtained from a young man in good health. Some clones in this sample may be carry-over from other donors' samples.

The J gene is TRBJ1-5, the V gene TRBV19; 7 positions match TRBD1. Germline V lookup: CDR1 LNHDA, CDR2 SQIVND (reference sequence). The CDR3 loop spans 16 amino acids. The V and J ends lost 2 bases and 0 bases, in that order; junction bases with no gene match: 4. The CDR3: CASSIRDSYSNQPQHF. CDR3 nucleotide sequence: TGTGCCAGTAGTATACGGGACAGTTATAGCAATCAGCCCCAGCATTTT.

The chain carries TRBV15 and TRBJ1-3; possibly TRBD1 for D (6 bases). With 3 bases removed from V and 4 bases from J, the gap between germline ends came to 13 bases. In germline, CDR1 is LNHNV, CDR2 YYDKDF (reference sequence). The CDR3 consists of 15 residues. For the CDR3, the DNA is TGTGCCACCAGCAGCGTCGGGGGCTTCGGAAACACCATATATTTT. Protein product: CATSSVGGFGNTIYF.

The chain carries TRBV14 and TRBJ1-1; possible D gene TRBD1, 6 bases. V shed 0 bases and J shed 4 bases, with 18 bases lying between them. This CDR3 has 17 amino acids. Germline CDR1 is SGHDN and CDR2 is FVKESK. DNA for the CDR3: TGTGCCAGCAGCCAAGACTTGGTGCGGGGGGCGAGCACTGAAGCTTTCTTT. This translates into CASSQDLVRGASTEAFF.

V and J are TRBV4-2 and TRBJ2-3; D gene unclear. The germline gives CDR1 LGHNA, CDR2 YNFKEQ. The CDR3 sequence is 18 residues long. The germline V and J ends were trimmed by 4 bases and 4 bases, with 24 bases remaining between them. CDR3 residues: CASSPSPSGPPEADTQYF. CDR3 in DNA: TGTGCCAGCAGCCCCTCACCTTCCGGGCCCCCCGAGGCAGATACGCAGTATTTT.

V is TRBV4-2 and J is TRBJ1-1, with 7 bases aligning to TRBD1. V shed 1 base, J shed 10 bases, and the junction held 3 bases outside the gene matches. From germline, CDR1 is LGHNA and CDR2 YNFKEQ. The CDR3 totals 12 residues. In DNA form, the CDR3 reads TGTGCCAGCAGCCAAGGTCCAGGGGGAGCTTTCTTT. It specifies CASSQGPGGAFF.

J is TRBJ2-1 and V is TRBV7-9; D is possibly TRBD1 (5 bases). Per the germline V gene, CDR1 is SEHNR and CDR2 is FQNEAQ (reference sequence). V lost 5 bases and J 7 bases, leaving 18 bases between the germline ends. The CDR3 sequence is 15 residues long. This CDR3 reads CASSPQLRRQNEQFF. The CDR3 DNA sequence: TGTGCCAGCAGCCCCCAGCTTAGGAGACAGAATGAGCAGTTCTTC.

The chain recombines TRBV7-8 with TRBJ2-2, with 14 nucleotides matching TRBD2. Trimming took 5 bases from V and 6 from J; bases not matched to a gene: 5. The CDR3 totals 16 residues. CDR1 is SGHVS, CDR2 FQNEAQ, per germline. CDR3 residues: CASSTGLAGVPGELFF. The DNA of the CDR3 is TGTGCCAGCAGCACGGGACTAGCGGGAGTCCCCGGGGAGCTGTTTTTT.

This chain links TRBV4-3 with TRBJ2-1, with 15 bases lining up with TRBD2. Trimming cost V 5 bases and J 8 bases; bases outside gene matches: 4. The CDR3 is 15 amino acids. CDR1 is LGHNA and CDR2 is YSLEER in the germline V gene. CDR3 residues: CASSLGLAGGDEQFF. As DNA, the CDR3 is TGCGCCAGCAGCTTAGGACTAGCGGGAGGGGATGAGCAGTTCTTC.

V and J are TRBV5-1 and TRBJ2-7; 12 bases map to TRBD2. The J segment lost 3 bases and the V segment lost 4 bases, leaving 11 bases of the junction unmatched. Germline V lookup: CDR1 SGHRS, CDR2 YFSETQ. The CDR3 consists of 17 residues. This CDR3 reads CASSRTRTSGDVYEQYF. Here the CDR3 DNA reads TGCGCCAGCAGCCGAACGAGGACTAGCGGGGATGTCTACGAGCAGTACTTC.